This is a list of T cell receptor beta chains from one sample in a study of blood T cell repertoires in COVID-19. The protocol was immunoSEQ multiplex PCR, while the TCRdb copy is restricted to in-frame clones and leaves out a portion. In the table there are around 250,000 clones, roughly 82% of which are singletons. Material for sequencing was peripheral blood. The receptors derive from a woman aged 80 or over with COVID-19, enrolled during active disease. The CDR3 runs from the conserved cysteine through the conserved F or W. A D gene is named only where the DNA matches it firmly. Expanded clones get a size class; other rows say once, few or many, or leave the size out.

j_call: TRBJ1-6
v_call: TRBV10-3
clone_size: NA
d_call: NA
cdr3_nt: TGTGCCATCAGTGAAGGGGGTGGGTCACCCCTCCACTTT
cdr3_aa: CAISEGGGSPLHF

j_call: TRBJ1-1
v_call: TRBV10-3
clone_size: NA
d_call: NA
cdr3_nt: TGTGCCATTCGAAGCGTGAACACTGAAGCTTTCTTT
cdr3_aa: CAIRSVNTEAFF

j_call: TRBJ1-5
v_call: TRBV29-1
clone_size: NA
d_call: TRBD1
cdr3_nt: TGCAGCGTCCGTGAGACAGGGGGCCCCTATCAGCCCCAGCATTTT
cdr3_aa: CSVRETGGPYQPQHF

j_call: TRBJ1-2
v_call: TRBV28
clone_size: NA
d_call: TRBD1
cdr3_nt: TGTGCCAGCAGTTCAGGACAGGGGGCGAACTATGGCTACACCTTC
cdr3_aa: CASSSGQGANYGYTF

j_call: TRBJ1-1
v_call: TRBV28
clone_size: NA
d_call: NA
cdr3_nt: TGTGCCAGCAGTTCCGCAGCGTTTAGTAATGAAGCTTTCTTT
cdr3_aa: CASSSAAFSNEAFF

j_call: TRBJ1-1
v_call: TRBV28
clone_size: NA
d_call: NA
cdr3_nt: TGTGCCAGCAGTTTGAGCAGGGCGGGAGGAACATTGAAGACTGAAGCTTTCTTT
cdr3_aa: CASSLSRAGGTLKTEAFF

j_call: TRBJ1-4
v_call: TRBV5-4
clone_size: NA
d_call: NA
cdr3_nt: TGTGCCAGCAGCTTGGGGGGCAGGTCGAATGAAAAACTGTTTTTT
cdr3_aa: CASSLGGRSNEKLFF

j_call: TRBJ1-5
v_call: TRBV7-8
clone_size: once
d_call: NA
cdr3_nt: TGTGCCAGCAGCTTCCCGAATCAGCCCCAGCATTTT
cdr3_aa: CASSFPNQPQHF

j_call: TRBJ1-2
v_call: TRBV19
clone_size: NA
d_call: NA
cdr3_nt: TGTGCCGCGGGGACTTACTATGGCTACACCTTC
cdr3_aa: CAAGTYYGYTF

j_call: TRBJ2-4
v_call: TRBV29-1
clone_size: few
d_call: TRBD2
cdr3_nt: TGCAGCGTTGAGATGGCGGGGGGTGACATTCAGTACTTC
cdr3_aa: CSVEMAGGDIQYF

j_call: TRBJ2-7
v_call: TRBV5-1
clone_size: NA
d_call: TRBD2
cdr3_nt: TGCGCCAGCACCCTAGCGGGGGGTTCTATCGAGCAGTACTTC
cdr3_aa: CASTLAGGSIEQYF

j_call: TRBJ1-2
v_call: TRBV24-1
clone_size: NA
d_call: TRBD1
cdr3_nt: TGTGCCACCAGTGGGGGACAGGTCTATGGCTACACCTTC
cdr3_aa: CATSGGQVYGYTF

j_call: TRBJ2-1
v_call: TRBV18
clone_size: NA
d_call: NA
cdr3_nt: TGTGCCAGCTCACCTCCAAGGGGCGTGGGATCCGCGAACCACAAGAGCTCCTACAATGAGCAGTTCTTC
cdr3_aa: CASSPPRGVGSANHKSSYNEQFF

j_call: TRBJ1-4
v_call: TRBV3-1/TRBV3-2
clone_size: NA
d_call: NA
cdr3_nt: TGTGCCAGCAGCTTTCTCTCCGCAACTAATGAAAAACTGTTTTTT
cdr3_aa: CASSFLSATNEKLFF

j_call: TRBJ1-4
v_call: TRBV2
clone_size: NA
d_call: NA
cdr3_nt: TGTGCCAGCAGGAGAGGGTCAGCTAATGAAAAACTGTTTTTT
cdr3_aa: CASRRGSANEKLFF

j_call: TRBJ2-3
v_call: TRBV6-2/TRBV6-3
clone_size: once
d_call: NA
cdr3_nt: TGTGCCAGCAGCGACTGGGATACGCAGTATTTT
cdr3_aa: CASSDWDTQYF

j_call: TRBJ1-6
v_call: TRBV7-8
clone_size: NA
d_call: TRBD1
cdr3_nt: TGTGCCAGCAGCTTAAGACAGGGGGGTTCACCCCTCCACTTT
cdr3_aa: CASSLRQGGSPLHF

j_call: TRBJ1-6
v_call: TRBV6-5
clone_size: NA
d_call: NA
cdr3_nt: TGTGCCAGCAGTTACACAAGTAATTCACCCCTCCACTTT
cdr3_aa: CASSYTSNSPLHF

j_call: TRBJ2-5
v_call: TRBV3-1/TRBV3-2
clone_size: NA
d_call: TRBD1
cdr3_nt: TGTGCCAGCAGCCATCGCCAGGGGGCAGCCCGGAGAGAGACCCAGTACTTC
cdr3_aa: CASSHRQGAARRETQYF

j_call: TRBJ2-3
v_call: TRBV2
clone_size: NA
d_call: TRBD2
cdr3_nt: TGTGCCAGCAGTACCCTCAGCGGGGGCCTCCGCACAGATACGCAGTATTTT
cdr3_aa: CASSTLSGGLRTDTQYF

j_call: TRBJ1-3
v_call: TRBV11-2
clone_size: NA
d_call: NA
cdr3_nt: TGTGCCAGCAGCTTAGATTACCAGGGATATGGAAACACCATATATTTT
cdr3_aa: CASSLDYQGYGNTIYF

j_call: TRBJ1-1
v_call: TRBV18
clone_size: few
d_call: TRBD1
cdr3_nt: TGTGCCAGCTCACCAGGACAGGAGAACACTGAAGCTTTCTTT
cdr3_aa: CASSPGQENTEAFF

j_call: TRBJ2-7
v_call: TRBV19
clone_size: NA
d_call: TRBD1
cdr3_nt: TGTGCCAGTAGCAGGGCCGGGACAGGGATGTACTACGAGCAGTACTTC
cdr3_aa: CASSRAGTGMYYEQYF

j_call: TRBJ2-1
v_call: TRBV5-1
clone_size: NA
d_call: TRBD2
cdr3_nt: TGCGCCAGCAGCCTCGGGGGGGGCTCCCTGGGAAGCTCCTACAATGAGCAGTTCTTC
cdr3_aa: CASSLGGGSLGSSYNEQFF

j_call: TRBJ1-1
v_call: TRBV7-9
clone_size: NA
d_call: TRBD1
cdr3_nt: TGTGCCAGCAGCTTAGGTTCTGGGGGACAGGGGGTCACTGAAGCTTTCTTT
cdr3_aa: CASSLGSGGQGVTEAFF

j_call: TRBJ2-7
v_call: TRBV6-5
clone_size: few
d_call: NA
cdr3_nt: TGTGCCAGCAGATCCGACAACCCCTACGAGCAGTACTTC
cdr3_aa: CASRSDNPYEQYF

j_call: TRBJ1-5
v_call: TRBV7-9
clone_size: NA
d_call: TRBD1
cdr3_nt: TGTGCCAGCAGCTTAGGGATTGGACAGGGGTTGGATCAGCCCCAGCATTTT
cdr3_aa: CASSLGIGQGLDQPQHF

j_call: TRBJ2-4
v_call: TRBV6-4
clone_size: NA
d_call: NA
cdr3_nt: TGTGCCAGCAGTGAGGGGCAGGGATCGCGCATTCAGTACTTC
cdr3_aa: CASSEGQGSRIQYF

j_call: TRBJ1-3
v_call: TRBV3-1/TRBV3-2
clone_size: NA
d_call: NA
cdr3_nt: TGTGCCAGCAGCCAGGGCTCTTCCTCTGGAAACACCATATATTTT
cdr3_aa: CASSQGSSSGNTIYF

j_call: TRBJ1-1
v_call: TRBV5-1
clone_size: NA
d_call: NA
cdr3_nt: TGCGCCAGCAGGCCCCGGGGGAGCACTGAAGCTTTCTTT
cdr3_aa: CASRPRGSTEAFF

j_call: TRBJ1-6
v_call: TRBV4-1
clone_size: NA
d_call: TRBD1
cdr3_nt: TGCGCCAGCAGCCCCCTCCAGGTCGGGACAGGGGGCGGATCACCCCTCCACTTT
cdr3_aa: CASSPLQVGTGGGSPLHF

j_call: TRBJ2-3
v_call: TRBV5-1
clone_size: NA
d_call: NA
cdr3_nt: TGCGCCAGCAGCTTGGTGGGACTTCCCACAGATACGCAGTATTTT
cdr3_aa: CASSLVGLPTDTQYF

j_call: TRBJ1-1
v_call: TRBV11-2
clone_size: NA
d_call: NA
cdr3_nt: TGTGCCAGCAGCCCGGAGGCCGGGGGAGTCACTGAAGCTTTCTTT
cdr3_aa: CASSPEAGGVTEAFF

j_call: TRBJ2-5
v_call: TRBV2
clone_size: NA
d_call: TRBD2
cdr3_nt: TGTGCCAGCAGTGTAGAGCGGGGAGAGACCCAGTACTTC
cdr3_aa: CASSVERGETQYF

j_call: TRBJ2-1
v_call: TRBV9
clone_size: NA
d_call: TRBD2
cdr3_nt: TGTGCCAGCAGCCCTACTGGCGGGGGGATGCCCTACAATGAGCAGTTCTTC
cdr3_aa: CASSPTGGGMPYNEQFF

j_call: TRBJ1-2
v_call: TRBV28
clone_size: once
d_call: NA
cdr3_nt: TGTGCCAGCAGTTCGATGGGGTCCCGGACTTTTAACTATGGCTACACCTTC
cdr3_aa: CASSSMGSRTFNYGYTF

j_call: TRBJ1-4
v_call: TRBV6-5
clone_size: once
d_call: TRBD1
cdr3_nt: TGTGCCAGCAGTTACGGGGACAGAGCAACTAATGAAAAACTGTTTTTT
cdr3_aa: CASSYGDRATNEKLFF

j_call: TRBJ1-3
v_call: TRBV6-5
clone_size: NA
d_call: NA
cdr3_nt: TGTGCCAGCAGCCTACAGGCGACCGGAAACACCATATATTTT
cdr3_aa: CASSLQATGNTIYF

j_call: TRBJ1-4
v_call: TRBV28
clone_size: NA
d_call: NA
cdr3_nt: TGTGCCAGCACGTCAGGGGCTAATGAAAAACTGTTTTTT
cdr3_aa: CASTSGANEKLFF

j_call: TRBJ2-1
v_call: TRBV27
clone_size: NA
d_call: TRBD2
cdr3_nt: TGTGCCTGCTGGCGGGGGGTTGGAGATGAGCAGTTCTTC
cdr3_aa: CACWRGVGDEQFF

j_call: TRBJ1-5
v_call: TRBV2
clone_size: NA
d_call: TRBD1
cdr3_nt: TGTGCCAGCAGGCTGGACAGGAGCCGCAATCAGCCCCAGCATTTT
cdr3_aa: CASRLDRSRNQPQHF

j_call: TRBJ1-3
v_call: TRBV6-5
clone_size: NA
d_call: TRBD1
cdr3_nt: TGTGCCAGCAGTTCCGGGACAGGGGGCTTGTCGGACACCATATATTTT
cdr3_aa: CASSSGTGGLSDTIYF

j_call: TRBJ1-1
v_call: TRBV6-2/TRBV6-3
clone_size: NA
d_call: TRBD1
cdr3_nt: TGTGCCAGCAGTCAACCGCCGGGACAGGGAAACACTGAAGCTTTCTTT
cdr3_aa: CASSQPPGQGNTEAFF

j_call: TRBJ1-4
v_call: TRBV4-1
clone_size: NA
d_call: NA
cdr3_nt: TGCGCCAGCAGCCAAGATGGAAGCTCGGGAGAAAAACTGTTTTTT
cdr3_aa: CASSQDGSSGEKLFF

j_call: TRBJ2-5
v_call: TRBV4-2
clone_size: NA
d_call: NA
cdr3_nt: TGTGCCAGCAGCCAAGAAGCGAGGCCTACCGGGGAGACCCAGTACTTC
cdr3_aa: CASSQEARPTGETQYF

j_call: TRBJ1-2
v_call: TRBV7-9
clone_size: NA
d_call: NA
cdr3_nt: TGTGCCAGCAGCTTATCGGGGTTTGGCTACACCTTC
cdr3_aa: CASSLSGFGYTF

j_call: TRBJ1-2
v_call: TRBV28
clone_size: NA
d_call: NA
cdr3_nt: TGTGCCAGCAGTTCAAAAGTTGGCGGCACATTC
cdr3_aa: CASSSKVGGTF

j_call: TRBJ1-4
v_call: TRBV7-2
clone_size: NA
d_call: TRBD1
cdr3_nt: TGTGCCAGCAGCTTCGGACAGGGGGTACGGGAAAAACTGTTTTTT
cdr3_aa: CASSFGQGVREKLFF